Each of the 3 T cell receptor beta chains below was sequenced from the same sample in a study of T cells in Graves' hyperthyroidism and ophthalmopathy. The TCR beta CDR3 regions underwent amplification using RNA transcripts as the source. First-round RT-PCR with HTBI primers amplified the TCR CDR3 region. TCRdb re-called the multiplex PCR reads with MiXCR, one entry per CDR3 protein. There are 350,000 to 400,000 distinct CDR3 sequences in the sample; about 16% occur only once, and approximately 29% lies in the top ten. Sample: blood. Receptor source: a woman in her 30s with Graves' hyperthyroidism.

The chain has TRBV19 and TRBJ1-1; a weak D match, TRBD1 (5 bases). The CDR3 has 13 amino acids. Germline V lookup: CDR1 LNHDA, CDR2 SQIVND (reference sequence). V lost 8 bases and J 5 bases, leaving 15 bases between the germline ends. The CDR3 spells CASRFQGRTEAFF. CDR3 in DNA: TGTGCCAGTCGATTCCAGGGTCGTACTGAAGCTTTCTTT.

The chain combines TRBV19 with TRBJ2-2; D may be TRBD2 (6 bases). Germline-derived CDR1 and CDR2 are LNHDA and SQIVND (reference sequence). With 10 bases removed from V and 4 bases from J, the gap between germline ends came to 19 bases. This CDR3 contains 15 residues. CDR3 sequence reads: CATTLGRWGTGELFF. The CDR3 coding sequence is TGTGCCACCACCCTCGGGAGATGGGGCACCGGGGAGCTGTTTTTT.

This clonotype was detected a few times. The chain carries TRBV9 and TRBJ2-5, with D possibly matching TRBD2 (7 bases). Per the germline V gene, CDR1 is SGDLS and CDR2 is YYNGEE. The length of the CDR3 is 17 residues. Trimming stripped 0 bases from V and 3 bases from J, with 18 bases between. In nucleotides, the CDR3 is TGTGCCAGCAGCGTAGGACCCAGCGGGAAGGGGGAAGAGACCCAGTACTTC. Translated, it gives CASSVGPSGKGEETQYF.